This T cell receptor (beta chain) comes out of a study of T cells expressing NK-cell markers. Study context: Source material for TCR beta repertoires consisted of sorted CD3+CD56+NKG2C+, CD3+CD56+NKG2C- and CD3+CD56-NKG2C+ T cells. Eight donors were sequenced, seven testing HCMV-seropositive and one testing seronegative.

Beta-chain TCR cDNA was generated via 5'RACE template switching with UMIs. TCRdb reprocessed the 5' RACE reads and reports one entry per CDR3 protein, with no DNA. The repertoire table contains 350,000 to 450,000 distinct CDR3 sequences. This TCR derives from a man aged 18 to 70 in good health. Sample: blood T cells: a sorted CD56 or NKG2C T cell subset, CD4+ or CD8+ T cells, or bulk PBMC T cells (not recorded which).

The chain's CDR3 is CASSLVSGLAGIQETQYF. V gene TRBV5-1 combines with J gene TRBJ2-5; TCRdb gives TRBD2 as the D gene, but with no DNA this cannot be confirmed. The CDR3 has 18 residues. CDR1 and CDR2 (germline): SGHRS, YFSETQ.